This T cell receptor (beta chain) originates from a study of blood T cell repertoires in COVID-19. Study at large: Sites in the United States, Italy and Spain provided acute and convalescent COVID-19 samples. PBMCs, B-cell-depleted T cells, or T cells provided the cDNA or gDNA that made up the material.

Generated by immunoSEQ multiplex PCR, the TCRdb table keeps only in-frame clones and is missing some. Here the sample spans approximately 110,000 clones, roughly 85% being singletons. V gave up 2 bases and J gave up 7 bases; unmatched junction bases: 6. CDR1 PRHDT and CDR2 FYEKMQ come from the germline V gene (reference sequence). The CDR3 sequence is 15 residues long. This clonotype originated in a woman in her fifties or sixties with COVID-19, enrolled during active disease. What was sequenced was peripheral blood. The gene calls are TRBV13 and TRBJ2-1; 9 bases are shared with TRBD2. The CDR3 region is CASSLYSGGWNEQFF. CDR3 DNA: TGTGCCAGCAGCTTATATAGCGGGGGATGGAATGAGCAGTTCTTC.